The rows below give T cell receptor beta chains drawn from one sample of a study of PD-1 blockade in classical Hodgkin lymphoma. Assay: immunoSEQ multiplex PCR; the TCRdb copy retains only in-frame clones and omits some. The sample holds over 60,000 clones, around 94% seen once. Specimen: peripheral blood mononuclear cells (PBMCs), collected before the fourth cycle of nivolumab. The receptors were sampled from a human donor with classical Hodgkin lymphoma. The CDR3 runs from the conserved cysteine through the conserved F or W. D genes are given only for firm matches. Clone size appears in some rows only: once, few, many, or a class for an expanded clone.

V gene: TRBV6-1; D gene: -; J gene: TRBJ1-3; clone size: -; CDR3 DNA: TGTGCCAGCAGCTTTGACAGTCGCTCTGGAAACACCATATATTTT; CDR3 protein: CASSFDSRSGNTIYF
V gene: TRBV6-5; D gene: -; J gene: TRBJ2-7; clone size: -; CDR3 DNA: TGTGCCAGCACTATCGGGCCAACCTACGAGCAGTACTTC; CDR3 protein: CASTIGPTYEQYF
V gene: TRBV19; D gene: -; J gene: TRBJ1-5; clone size: -; CDR3 DNA: TGTGCCAGTAGTCCGCAGGACCTGGGGGGCAATCAGCCCCAGCATTTT; CDR3 protein: CASSPQDLGGNQPQHF
V gene: TRBV6-1; D gene: TRBD1; J gene: TRBJ2-3; clone size: -; CDR3 DNA: TGTGCCAGCAGTTCCGCAGGGGGCCACACAGATACGCAGTATTTT; CDR3 protein: CASSSAGGHTDTQYF
V gene: TRBV2; D gene: -; J gene: TRBJ2-3; clone size: -; CDR3 DNA: TGTGCCAGCAGTGCCACAGATACGCAGTATTTT; CDR3 protein: CASSATDTQYF
V gene: TRBV2; D gene: TRBD2; J gene: TRBJ2-2; clone size: -; CDR3 DNA: TGTGCCAGCAGTGCCCAGGTTGCGGGGGGGAACACCGGGGAGCTGTTTTTT; CDR3 protein: CASSAQVAGGNTGELFF
V gene: TRBV13; D gene: -; J gene: TRBJ2-1; clone size: -; CDR3 DNA: TGTGCCAGCAGCTCTCGGCGTGAGCAGTTCTTC; CDR3 protein: CASSSRREQFF
V gene: TRBV15; D gene: -; J gene: TRBJ1-5; clone size: -; CDR3 DNA: TGTGCCACCAGCAGAGTAGGGGGTTCTCAGCCCCAGCATTTT; CDR3 protein: CATSRVGGSQPQHF
V gene: TRBV18; D gene: TRBD1; J gene: TRBJ2-7; clone size: -; CDR3 DNA: TGTGCCAGCTCACCACCCCAGGGGGCGTTTGAGTACGAGCAGTACTTC; CDR3 protein: CASSPPQGAFEYEQYF
V gene: TRBV28; D gene: -; J gene: TRBJ1-2; clone size: -; CDR3 DNA: TGTGCCAGCACTCCGCCCGGCCCCTATGGCTACACCTTC; CDR3 protein: CASTPPGPYGYTF
V gene: TRBV5-1; D gene: -; J gene: TRBJ2-5; clone size: -; CDR3 DNA: TGCGCCAGCAGCCCCGACCCGGGGGCGATCGAGACCCAGTACTTC; CDR3 protein: CASSPDPGAIETQYF
V gene: TRBV2; D gene: -; J gene: TRBJ2-5; clone size: -; CDR3 DNA: TGTGCCAGCAGCTCGTTGGTTAAGTACTTC; CDR3 protein: CASSSLVKYF
V gene: TRBV11-2; D gene: TRBD2; J gene: TRBJ2-2; clone size: few; CDR3 DNA: TGTGCCAGCAGCGGACTAGCGGGCCGGCTGTTTTTT; CDR3 protein: CASSGLAGRLFF
V gene: TRBV4-1; D gene: -; J gene: TRBJ1-2; clone size: -; CDR3 DNA: TGCGCCAGCAGCCAAAGTTTAGGCGGCGCACGGGGCTACACCTTC; CDR3 protein: CASSQSLGGARGYTF
V gene: TRBV5-5; D gene: -; J gene: TRBJ2-7; clone size: -; CDR3 DNA: TGTGCCAGCAGCTCAATCCTAGGGTCCTACGAGCAGTACTTC; CDR3 protein: CASSSILGSYEQYF
V gene: TRBV7-9; D gene: TRBD2; J gene: TRBJ2-3; clone size: -; CDR3 DNA: TGTGCCAGCAGCCAACCGGGACTAGCCTCAGATACGCAGTATTTT; CDR3 protein: CASSQPGLASDTQYF
V gene: TRBV27; D gene: TRBD2; J gene: TRBJ2-1; clone size: -; CDR3 DNA: TGTGCCAGCAGTTCGGGACTATCTTATTATGAGCAGTTCTTC; CDR3 protein: CASSSGLSYYEQFF
V gene: TRBV10-1; D gene: TRBD2; J gene: TRBJ2-5; clone size: -; CDR3 DNA: TGCGCCAGCAGTGAGTCGACGGGACTAGCGTGGGAGACCCAGTACTTC; CDR3 protein: CASSESTGLAWETQYF
V gene: TRBV2; D gene: -; J gene: TRBJ2-7; clone size: -; CDR3 DNA: TGTGCCAGCAGTGAAGGGACACCCTACGAGCAGTACTTC; CDR3 protein: CASSEGTPYEQYF
V gene: TRBV6-1; D gene: -; J gene: TRBJ1-4; clone size: -; CDR3 DNA: TGTGCCAGCACCCGGGAAAACGGAGAAAAACTGTTTTTT; CDR3 protein: CASTRENGEKLFF
V gene: TRBV2; D gene: -; J gene: TRBJ2-7; clone size: -; CDR3 DNA: TGTGCCAGCAGTGAATCCGGCAGACCAGGCTACGAGCAGTACTTC; CDR3 protein: CASSESGRPGYEQYF
V gene: TRBV7-2; D gene: -; J gene: TRBJ1-1; clone size: -; CDR3 DNA: TGTGCCAGCAGCCCCTTTGGGGGCGAGGACACTGAAGCTTTCTTT; CDR3 protein: CASSPFGGEDTEAFF
V gene: TRBV29-1; D gene: -; J gene: TRBJ1-1; clone size: few; CDR3 DNA: TGCAGCGTTGATAAGGATCAGCCCCCAAGCTTTTTTACTGAAGCTTTCTTT; CDR3 protein: CSVDKDQPPSFFTEAFF
V gene: TRBV5-6; D gene: -; J gene: TRBJ1-6; clone size: -; CDR3 DNA: TGTGCCAGCAGCTTGGTTACAGGGCCTCGTAATTCACCCCTCCACTTT; CDR3 protein: CASSLVTGPRNSPLHF
V gene: TRBV27; D gene: TRBD2; J gene: TRBJ2-1; clone size: -; CDR3 DNA: TGTGCCAGCAGTTCCGGGACTAGCGGAAACAATGAGCAGTTCTTC; CDR3 protein: CASSSGTSGNNEQFF
V gene: TRBV6-5; D gene: -; J gene: TRBJ2-3; clone size: -; CDR3 DNA: TGTGCCAGCAGTCTCAGGGATGCCACAGATACGCAGTATTTT; CDR3 protein: CASSLRDATDTQYF
V gene: TRBV19; D gene: TRBD1; J gene: TRBJ1-1; clone size: -; CDR3 DNA: TGTGCCAGTACCCCGGGACAGATGAACACTGAAGCTTTCTTT; CDR3 protein: CASTPGQMNTEAFF
V gene: TRBV7-3; D gene: -; J gene: TRBJ1-2; clone size: -; CDR3 DNA: TGTGCCAGCAGCTTATCTGGCCAGGGAAACTATGGCTACACCTTC; CDR3 protein: CASSLSGQGNYGYTF
V gene: TRBV6-5; D gene: -; J gene: TRBJ1-4; clone size: -; CDR3 DNA: TGTGCCAGCAGTTACAAGGAAAAACTGTTTTTT; CDR3 protein: CASSYKEKLFF
V gene: TRBV7-8; D gene: -; J gene: TRBJ2-1; clone size: -; CDR3 DNA: TGTGCCAGCAGCTCGACCTTCTACAATGAGCAGTTCTTC; CDR3 protein: CASSSTFYNEQFF
V gene: TRBV7-9; D gene: -; J gene: TRBJ2-7; clone size: -; CDR3 DNA: TGTGCCAGCTCCATGGGGCTATACGAGCAGTACTTC; CDR3 protein: CASSMGLYEQYF
V gene: TRBV19; D gene: TRBD2; J gene: TRBJ2-1; clone size: -; CDR3 DNA: TGTGCCAGTAGTATACCCGGGACTAGCGGGAATGAGCAGTTCTTC; CDR3 protein: CASSIPGTSGNEQFF
V gene: TRBV27; D gene: -; J gene: TRBJ2-2; clone size: -; CDR3 DNA: TGTGCCAGCAGCCGCAAGCGGGCGGACACCGGGGAGCTGTTTTTT; CDR3 protein: CASSRKRADTGELFF
V gene: TRBV10-3; D gene: TRBD1; J gene: TRBJ2-5; clone size: -; CDR3 DNA: TGTGCCATCAGCGAAGGACAGGGGGGAGAGACCCAGTACTTC; CDR3 protein: CAISEGQGGETQYF
V gene: TRBV6-1; D gene: TRBD2; J gene: TRBJ2-3; clone size: -; CDR3 DNA: TGTGCCAGCAGTGCCCGGACTAGCGGGAGCACAGATACGCAGTATTTT; CDR3 protein: CASSARTSGSTDTQYF
V gene: TRBV27; D gene: -; J gene: TRBJ1-1; clone size: -; CDR3 DNA: TGTGCCAGCAGTCCCCCCCCCGCAGGGCGAAAGATCAACACTGAAGCTTTCTTT; CDR3 protein: CASSPPPAGRKINTEAFF
V gene: TRBV7-3; D gene: -; J gene: TRBJ2-2; clone size: -; CDR3 DNA: TGTGCCAGCAGCTTAACTAGTGACACCGGGGAGCTGTTTTTT; CDR3 protein: CASSLTSDTGELFF
V gene: TRBV7-6; D gene: -; J gene: TRBJ2-1; clone size: once; CDR3 DNA: TGTGCCAGCAGCTTAAAGTGGTCGGCGTCCTACAATGAGCAGTTCTTC; CDR3 protein: CASSLKWSASYNEQFF
V gene: TRBV5-6; D gene: -; J gene: TRBJ2-7; clone size: -; CDR3 DNA: TGTGCCAGCAGTACCGGGACACGAACCTACGAGCAGTACTTC; CDR3 protein: CASSTGTRTYEQYF
V gene: TRBV7-8; D gene: -; J gene: TRBJ2-1; clone size: -; CDR3 DNA: TGTGCCAGCAGCTACGGGACGAGCAATGAGCAGTTCTTC; CDR3 protein: CASSYGTSNEQFF
V gene: TRBV14; D gene: -; J gene: TRBJ2-5; clone size: -; CDR3 DNA: TGTGCCAGCAGCCAAGAAAGCGCTAGGGGAGAGACCCAGTACTTC; CDR3 protein: CASSQESARGETQYF